One sample yielded the 16 T cell receptor beta chains listed below, sequenced in a study of blood T cell repertoires in COVID-19. Repertoires were generated with immunoSEQ multiplex PCR, while TCRdb's copy carries only in-frame clones and drops some. The data show 95,000 to 100,000 clones, 81% seen once. Sequences were obtained from peripheral blood. The source is a woman of 80 years or more with acute or convalescent COVID-19.

This clone has a handful of counts. This chain joins TRBV5-4 and TRBJ1-2; 7 nucleotides agree with TRBD1. Trimming cost V 0 bases and J 2 bases; bases outside gene matches: 4. CDR1 and CDR2 (germline): SGHNT, YYREEE (reference sequence). The CDR3 runs to 15 residues. DNA of the CDR3: TGTGCCAGCAGCTTGGGGGGACAGCAGAACTATGGCTACACCTTC. Translated: CASSLGGQQNYGYTF.

The chain recombines TRBV28 with TRBJ1-1; D gene ambiguous. V dropped 5 bases and J dropped 1 base, with 14 bases sitting between them. Germline V CDR1 and CDR2: MDHEN, SYDVKM. The CDR3 is 15 residues long. The CDR3 is CASSPLPGRNTEAFF. CDR3 DNA: TGTGCCAGCAGTCCACTCCCGGGGAGGAACACTGAAGCTTTCTTT.

This sequence joins TRBV28 and TRBJ2-7; TRBD1 might be the D (6 bases). Deletions cut 3 bases from V and 0 bases from J, with 15 bases between. Germline V gives CDR1 MDHEN, CDR2 SYDVKM. The CDR3 extends over 16 amino acids. Written as DNA, the CDR3 is TGTGCCAGCAGTTTCTCCGGTGGACAGATCTCCTACGAGCAGTACTTC. It yields the protein CASSFSGGQISYEQYF.

V usage is TRBV7-2 and J usage is TRBJ2-2; possibly TRBD2 for D (6 bases). This CDR3 has 16 residues. Between the trimmed V and J ends, which lost 1 base and 6 bases, there was a span of 15 bases. CDR1 and CDR2 (germline): SGHTA, FQGNSA. CDR3 in amino acids: CASSLVGAGIAGELFF. For the CDR3, the DNA is TGTGCCAGCAGCTTAGTAGGCGCGGGGATCGCCGGGGAGCTGTTTTTT.

V gene TRBV19 combines with J gene TRBJ1-1; D might be TRBD1 (5 bases). V was trimmed by 3 bases and J by 11 bases, leaving 16 bases between them. This CDR3 region has 13 residues. Looked up from germline, CDR1 is LNHDA and CDR2 is SQIVND (reference sequence). The CDR3 is CASSIDSGMRAFF. Here the CDR3 DNA reads TGTGCCAGTAGTATCGACAGCGGGATGCGGGCTTTCTTT.

V usage is TRBV6-6 and J usage is TRBJ1-5; 8 bases map to TRBD1. The CDR3 totals 13 residues. CDR1 is MNHNY, CDR2 SVGAGI, per germline (reference sequence). V lost 9 bases, J lost 7 bases, and 8 bases stayed unmatched. The DNA of the CDR3 is TGTGCCAGTGCTTCAGGGGGCGGGCAGCCCCAGCATTTT. It encodes CASASGGGQPQHF.

This chain links TRBV28 with TRBJ1-6; possibly TRBD1 for D (5 bases). The V end was cut by 7 bases, the J end by 10 bases, with 17 bases between. The CDR3 has 14 amino acids. Germline V CDR1 and CDR2: MDHEN, SYDVKM. In DNA form, the CDR3 reads TGTGCCAGCACCCCCGGGCAGGGTAGCTCACCCCTCCACTTT. Amino acids: CASTPGQGSSPLHF. Based on the CDR3 plus reference TRBV28 and TRBJ1-6, the full variable domain is DVKVTQSSRYLVKRTGEKVFLECVQDMDHENMFWYRQDPGLGLRLIYFSYDVKMKEKGDIPEGYSVSREKKERFSLILESASTNQTSMYLCASTPGQGSSPLHFGNGTRLTVT.

A note on this clone: One junction end does not reproduce the germline sequence, and a read error may be involved. The chain has TRBV2 and TRBJ2-3; weak D call: TRBD1 (6 bases). This CDR3 contains 13 residues. CDR1 and CDR2 (germline): SNHLY, FYNNEI. CDR3 DNA: TGTGCCAGCAGTGTGACCCAGACAGGTTTACCACGCTTT. It yields the protein CASSVTQTGLPRF.

The gene calls are TRBV4-3 and TRBJ1-3; maybe TRBD1 (5 bases). The ends were cut back, 4 bases at V and 0 bases at J, with 7 bases in the middle. Germline CDR1 reads LGHNA; CDR2 reads YSLEER. This CDR3 spans 14 amino acids. The CDR3 is CASSRDFSGNTIYF. The CDR3 region has the DNA TGCGCCAGCAGCCGGGACTTCTCTGGAAACACCATATATTTT.

The J gene is TRBJ1-4, the V gene TRBV28; weak D call: TRBD1 (5 bases). The length of the CDR3 is 14 residues. Between the trimmed V and J ends, which lost 8 bases and 7 bases, there was a span of 17 bases. Germline CDR1 MDHEN, CDR2 SYDVKM. The CDR3 coding sequence is TGTGCCAGCCGGAAAGGAGGGGTAGTTGAAAAACTGTTTTTT. Its protein product is CASRKGGVVEKLFF.

The chain joins TRBV3-1 (or the pseudogene TRBV3-2) to TRBJ2-3; TRBD2 agrees at 12 bases. CDR1 and CDR2 (germline): LGHDT, YNNKEL (reference sequence). The CDR3 sequence is 14 residues long. V was clipped by 6 bases and J by 4 bases; unmatched bases: 2. CDR3 DNA: TGTGCCAGCAGATCTAGCGGGGGGGCAGATACGCAGTATTTT. It specifies CASRSSGGADTQYF.

Only one count was recorded for this clone. This rearrangement joins TRBV4-3 to TRBJ1-2; tentatively, D is TRBD1 (5 bases). Trimming left V 0 bases short and J 2 bases short, with 16 bases between. The CDR3 loop spans 17 amino acids. In germline, CDR1 is LGHNA, CDR2 YSLEER. The CDR3 DNA reads TGCGCCAGCAGCCAAGATCCAGGGCCAGGGCCGAACTATGGCTACACCTTC. As protein: CASSQDPGPGPNYGYTF.

The V gene is TRBV24-1, the J gene TRBJ1-2; TRBD1 is a possible D gene (5 bases). V was shortened by 5 bases and J by 6 bases, with 9 bases between the two germline ends. This CDR3 is built from 12 residues. The germline gives CDR1 KGHDR, CDR2 SFDVKD. The CDR3 DNA follows: TGTGCCACCAGTGCTACAGGACATGGCTACACCTTC. Amino acids: CATSATGHGYTF.

The V and J genes are TRBV19 and TRBJ2-2; TRBD2 matches at 12 bases. Germline lookup yields CDR1 LNHDA and CDR2 SQIVND (reference sequence). V was clipped by 4 bases and J by 7 bases; unmatched bases: 4. The CDR3 consists of 15 residues. CDR3 loop: CASSRLAGEHGELFF. The CDR3 nucleotides are TGTGCCAGTAGTAGACTAGCGGGGGAACACGGGGAGCTGTTTTTT.

This clone was seen more than once but under ten times. The V gene is TRBV5-1, the J gene TRBJ2-2; 7 bases map to TRBD1. The V and J ends lost 4 bases and 3 bases, in that order; junction bases with no gene match: 6. The germline CDR1 and CDR2 sequences are SGHRS and YFSETQ. The CDR3 sequence is 15 residues long. CDR3 sequence: CASSTGQQHTGELFF. In nucleotides, the CDR3 is TGCGCCAGCAGCACGGGACAGCAACACACCGGGGAGCTGTTTTTT.

With regard to this clone: A junction end diverges from the germline sequence, so it may reflect a read error. The CDR3 DNA reads TGTGCCAGCAGTTTAAAAGGCAGGGCGGGGGATTTT. This encodes CASSLKGRAGDF. J is TRBJ1-4 and V is TRBV28, with TRBD1 as a possible D gene (5 bases). There are 12 residues in the CDR3. Germline CDR1 is MDHEN and CDR2 is SYDVKM.